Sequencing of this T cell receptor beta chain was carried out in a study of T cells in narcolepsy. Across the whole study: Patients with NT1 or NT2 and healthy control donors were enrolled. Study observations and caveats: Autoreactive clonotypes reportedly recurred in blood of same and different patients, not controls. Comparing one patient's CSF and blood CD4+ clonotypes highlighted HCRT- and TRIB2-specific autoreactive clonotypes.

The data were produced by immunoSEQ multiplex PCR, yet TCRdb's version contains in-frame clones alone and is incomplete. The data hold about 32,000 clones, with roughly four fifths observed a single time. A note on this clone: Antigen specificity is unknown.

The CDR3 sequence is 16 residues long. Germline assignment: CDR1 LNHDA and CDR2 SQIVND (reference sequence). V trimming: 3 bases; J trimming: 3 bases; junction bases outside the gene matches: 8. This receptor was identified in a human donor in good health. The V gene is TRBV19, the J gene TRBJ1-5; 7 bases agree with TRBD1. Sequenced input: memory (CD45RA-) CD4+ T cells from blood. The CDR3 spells CASSIKLGQVNQPQHF. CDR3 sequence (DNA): TGTGCCAGTAGTATCAAACTCGGACAGGTCAATCAGCCCCAGCATTTT. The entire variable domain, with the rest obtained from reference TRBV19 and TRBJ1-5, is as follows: DGGITQSPKYLFRKEGQNVTLSCEQNLNHDAMYWYRQDPGQGLRLIYYSQIVNDFQKGDIAEGYSVSREKKESFPLTVTSAQKNPTAFYLCASSIKLGQVNQPQHFGDGTRLSIL.